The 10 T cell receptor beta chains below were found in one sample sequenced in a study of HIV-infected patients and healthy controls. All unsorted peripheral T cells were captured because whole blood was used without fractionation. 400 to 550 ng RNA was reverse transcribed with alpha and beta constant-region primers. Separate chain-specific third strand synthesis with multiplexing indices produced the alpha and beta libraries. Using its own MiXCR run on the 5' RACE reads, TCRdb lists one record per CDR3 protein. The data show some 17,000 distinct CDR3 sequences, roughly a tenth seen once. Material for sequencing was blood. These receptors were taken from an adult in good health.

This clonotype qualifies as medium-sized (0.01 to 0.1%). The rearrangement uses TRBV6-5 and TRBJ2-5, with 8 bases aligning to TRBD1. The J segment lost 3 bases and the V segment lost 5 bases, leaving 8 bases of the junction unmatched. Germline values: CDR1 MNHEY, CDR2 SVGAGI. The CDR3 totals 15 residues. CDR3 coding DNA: TGTGCCAGCAGTGCCGGGACAGGACGAGAAGAGACCCAGTACTTC. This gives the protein CASSAGTGREETQYF.

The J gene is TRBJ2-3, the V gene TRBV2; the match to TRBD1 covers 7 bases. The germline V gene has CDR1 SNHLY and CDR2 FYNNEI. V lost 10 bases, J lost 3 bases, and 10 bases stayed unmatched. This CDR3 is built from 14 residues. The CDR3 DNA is TGTGCCACACTAGACAGGGATGGGACAGATACGCAGTATTTT. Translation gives CATLDRDGTDTQYF.

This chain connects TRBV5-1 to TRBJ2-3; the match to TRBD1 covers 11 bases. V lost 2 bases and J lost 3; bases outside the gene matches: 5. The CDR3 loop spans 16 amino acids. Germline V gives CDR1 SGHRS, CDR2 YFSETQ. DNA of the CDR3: TGCGCCAGCAGCTTCGGGACAGGGGGGTTGACAGATACGCAGTATTTT. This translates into CASSFGTGGLTDTQYF.

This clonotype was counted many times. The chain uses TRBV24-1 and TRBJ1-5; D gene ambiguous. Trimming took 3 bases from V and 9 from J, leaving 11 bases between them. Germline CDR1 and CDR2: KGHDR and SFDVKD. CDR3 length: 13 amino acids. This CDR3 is CATSDKWEWPQHF. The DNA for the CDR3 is TGTGCCACCAGTGATAAGTGGGAATGGCCCCAGCATTTT.

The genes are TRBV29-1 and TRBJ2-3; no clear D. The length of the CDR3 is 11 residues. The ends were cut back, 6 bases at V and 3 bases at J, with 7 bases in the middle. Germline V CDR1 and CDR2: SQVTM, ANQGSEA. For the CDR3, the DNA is TGCAGCGTGAGTTTGACAGATACGCAGTATTTT. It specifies CSVSLTDTQYF.

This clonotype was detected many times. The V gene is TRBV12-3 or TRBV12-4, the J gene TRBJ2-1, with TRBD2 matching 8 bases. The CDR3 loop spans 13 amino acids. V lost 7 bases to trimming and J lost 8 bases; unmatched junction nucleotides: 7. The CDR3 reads CASNDGGGDEQFF. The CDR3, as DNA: TGTGCCAGCAACGACGGGGGGGGGGATGAGCAGTTCTTC.

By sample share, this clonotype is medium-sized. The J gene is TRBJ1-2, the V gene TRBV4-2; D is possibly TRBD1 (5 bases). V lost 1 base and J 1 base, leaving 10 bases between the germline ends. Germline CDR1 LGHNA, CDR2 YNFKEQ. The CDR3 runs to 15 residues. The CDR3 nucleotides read TGTGCCAGCAGCCAAGGACCGCAGGGTAACTATGGCTACACCTTC. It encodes CASSQGPQGNYGYTF.

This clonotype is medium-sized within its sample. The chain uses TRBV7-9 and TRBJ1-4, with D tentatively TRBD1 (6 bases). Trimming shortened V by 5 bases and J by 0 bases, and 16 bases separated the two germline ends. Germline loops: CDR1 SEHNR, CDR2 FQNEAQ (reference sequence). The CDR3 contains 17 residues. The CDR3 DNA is TGTGCCAGCAGCCATAGCGGCGGGGGCACAACTAATGAAAAACTGTTTTTT. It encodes CASSHSGGGTTNEKLFF.

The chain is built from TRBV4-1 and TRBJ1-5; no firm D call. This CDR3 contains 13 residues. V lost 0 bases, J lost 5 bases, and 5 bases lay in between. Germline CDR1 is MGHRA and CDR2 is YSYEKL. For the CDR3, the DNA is TGCGCCAGCAGCCAAGAAAATTATCAGCCCCAGCATTTT. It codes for CASSQENYQPQHF.

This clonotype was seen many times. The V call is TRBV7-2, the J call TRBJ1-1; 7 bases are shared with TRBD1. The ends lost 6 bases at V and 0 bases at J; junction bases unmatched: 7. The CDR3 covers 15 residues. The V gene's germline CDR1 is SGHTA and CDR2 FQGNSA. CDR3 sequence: CASSHLGQMNTEAFF. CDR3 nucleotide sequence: TGTGCCAGCAGTCATTTGGGACAGATGAACACTGAAGCTTTCTTT. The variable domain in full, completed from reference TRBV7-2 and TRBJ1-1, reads GAGVSQSPSNKVTEKGKDVELRCDPISGHTALYWYRQSLGQGLEFLIYFQGNSAPDKSGLPSDRFSAERTGGSVSTLTIQRTQQEDSAVYLCASSHLGQMNTEAFFGQGTRLTVV.